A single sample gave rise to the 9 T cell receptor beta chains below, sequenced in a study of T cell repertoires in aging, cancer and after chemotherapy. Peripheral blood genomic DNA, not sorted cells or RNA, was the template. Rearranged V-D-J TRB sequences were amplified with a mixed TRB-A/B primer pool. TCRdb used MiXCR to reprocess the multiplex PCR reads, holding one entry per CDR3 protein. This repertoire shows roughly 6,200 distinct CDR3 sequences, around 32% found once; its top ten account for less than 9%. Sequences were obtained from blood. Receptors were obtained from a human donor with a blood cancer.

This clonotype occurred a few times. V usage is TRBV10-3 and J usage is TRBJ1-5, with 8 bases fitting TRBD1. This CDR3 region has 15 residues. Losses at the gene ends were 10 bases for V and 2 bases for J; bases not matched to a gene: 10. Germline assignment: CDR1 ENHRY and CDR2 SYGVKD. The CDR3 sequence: CASSLQGGGNQPQHF. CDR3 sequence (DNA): TGTGCCAGCAGCCTACAGGGGGGCGGCAATCAGCCCCAGCATTTT.

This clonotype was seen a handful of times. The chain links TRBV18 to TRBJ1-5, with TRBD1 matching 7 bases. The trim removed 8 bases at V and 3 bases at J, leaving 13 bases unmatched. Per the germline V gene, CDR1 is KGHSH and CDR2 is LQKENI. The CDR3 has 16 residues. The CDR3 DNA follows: TGTGCCAGCAGTCCCATAATTGACAGGGACAATCAGCCCCAGCATTTT. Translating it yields CASSPIIDRDNQPQHF.

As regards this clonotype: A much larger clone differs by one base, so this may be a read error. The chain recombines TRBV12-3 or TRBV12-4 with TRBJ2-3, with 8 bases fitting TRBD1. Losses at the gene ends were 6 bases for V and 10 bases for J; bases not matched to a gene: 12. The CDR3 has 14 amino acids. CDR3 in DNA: TGTGCCAGCAGGCAATACAGGGGGTCAGGGGCGCAGTATTTT. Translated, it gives CASRQYRGSGAQYF.

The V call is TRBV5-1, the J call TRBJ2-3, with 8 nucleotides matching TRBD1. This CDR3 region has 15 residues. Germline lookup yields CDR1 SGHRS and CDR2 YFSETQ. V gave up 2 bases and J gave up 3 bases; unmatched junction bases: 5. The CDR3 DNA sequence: TGCGCCAGCAGCTTCCGGGACAGGAGAACAGATACGCAGTATTTT. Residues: CASSFRDRRTDTQYF.

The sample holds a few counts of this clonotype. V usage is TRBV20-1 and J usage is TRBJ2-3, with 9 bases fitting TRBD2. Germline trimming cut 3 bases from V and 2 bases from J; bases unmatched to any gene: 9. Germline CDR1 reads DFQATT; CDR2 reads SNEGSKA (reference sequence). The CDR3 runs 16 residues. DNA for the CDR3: TGCAGTGCTAGCGAAATAGCGGGAGTTCCCACAGATACGCAGTATTTT. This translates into CSASEIAGVPTDTQYF.

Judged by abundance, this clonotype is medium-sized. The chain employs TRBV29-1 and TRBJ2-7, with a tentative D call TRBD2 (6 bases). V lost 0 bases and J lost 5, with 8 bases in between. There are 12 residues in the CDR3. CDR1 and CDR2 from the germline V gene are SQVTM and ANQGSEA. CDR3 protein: CSVEDERDEQYF. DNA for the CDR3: TGCAGCGTTGAAGATGAGCGGGACGAGCAGTACTTC.

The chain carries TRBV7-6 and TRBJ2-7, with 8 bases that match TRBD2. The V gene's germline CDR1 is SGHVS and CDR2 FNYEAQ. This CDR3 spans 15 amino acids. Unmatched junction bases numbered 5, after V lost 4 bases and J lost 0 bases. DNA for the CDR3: TGTGCCAGCAGCTCGTCTGCGGGAGGCTCCTACGAGCAGTACTTC. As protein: CASSSSAGGSYEQYF.

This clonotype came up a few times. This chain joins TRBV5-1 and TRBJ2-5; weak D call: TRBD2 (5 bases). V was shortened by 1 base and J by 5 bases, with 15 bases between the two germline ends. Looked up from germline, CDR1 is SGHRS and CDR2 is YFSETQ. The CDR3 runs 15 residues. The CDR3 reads CASSLSVTGRETQYF. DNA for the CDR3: TGCGCCAGCAGCTTGAGTGTTACGGGAAGGGAGACCCAGTACTTC.

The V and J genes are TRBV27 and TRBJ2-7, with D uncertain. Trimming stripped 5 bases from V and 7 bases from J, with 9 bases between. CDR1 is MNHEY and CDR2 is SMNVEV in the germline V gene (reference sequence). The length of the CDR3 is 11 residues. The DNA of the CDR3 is TGTGCCAGCAGTCCTTTCTTGGAGCAGTACTTC. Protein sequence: CASSPFLEQYF.